One T cell receptor (beta chain) is described in this entry. This entry comes from a study of blood T cell repertoires in COVID-19. The wider study: PBMCs, B-cell-depleted T cells, or T cells provided the cDNA or gDNA that made up the material.

Per the original data handling: Reference gene primer amplification gave estimated nucleated cell counts. Profiled with immunoSEQ multiplex PCR; TCRdb holds only in-frame clones, not every one. The D gene and trimming were derived from the DNA, and the V and J assignments and clone size from that table. The repertoire holds 30,000 to 40,000 clones, with around 90% as singletons. The germline gives CDR1 MDHEN, CDR2 SYDVKM. The CDR3 length is 16 residues. V shed 10 bases and J shed 1 base, with 22 bases lying between them. Sequencing used peripheral blood. The sequence was collected from a human donor in a cohort sampled during active COVID-19. The rearrangement uses TRBV28 and TRBJ1-1, with D possibly being TRBD1 (6 bases). The CDR3 reads CATTVGGGGGNTEAFF. The DNA for the CDR3 is TGTGCCACCACCGTGGGGGGGGGCGGGGGGAACACTGAAGCTTTCTTT.